Presented here are 9 T cell receptor beta chains from one specimen sequenced in a study of metastatic and nonmetastatic thyroid tumors. From the PCR reads, TCRdb re-called clones with MiXCR. The top ten hold 9.9% of the sample, which has some 41,000 clones, 28% seen once. No patient had received any treatment before thyroid surgery. The sequencing sample was made of blood. The receptors stem from a male donor with papillary thyroid cancer or a benign thyroid nodule (not recorded which). Some clones in this sample may be carry-over from other donors' samples.

On this clone: The junction departs from the called germline gene at one end, perhaps through a read error. The CDR3 DNA is TGCATTGCTAGAGATCTTCAACTCGGGAATGAGCAGTTCTTC. Encoded protein: CIARDLQLGNEQFF. The chain links TRBV20-1 to TRBJ2-1; D unresolved. Germline V lookup: CDR1 DFQATT, CDR2 SNEGSKA (reference sequence). The CDR3 runs to 14 residues.

J is TRBJ2-5 and V is TRBV7-3; 7 nucleotides agree with TRBD2. J was trimmed by 5 bases and V by 5 bases; bases with no gene match: 11. The CDR3 has 15 amino acids. Per the germline V gene, CDR1 is SGHTA and CDR2 is FQGTGA. This CDR3 is CASSAVGGKGETQYF. The CDR3 nucleotides read TGTGCCAGCAGCGCCGTGGGGGGGAAAGGGGAGACCCAGTACTTC.

This clone occurred many times. The rearrangement joins TRBV5-1 to TRBJ2-2; D gene ambiguous. Trimming stripped 8 bases from V and 1 base from J, with 9 bases between. CDR1 and CDR2 from the germline V gene are SGHRS and YFSETQ. The CDR3 extends over 13 amino acids. The CDR3 DNA sequence: TGCGCCAGTTCGGAACAGAACACCGGGGAGCTGTTTTTT. It codes for CASSEQNTGELFF.

In this sample, this clone turned up a few times. The junction departs from the called germline gene at one end, perhaps through a read error. Here the CDR3 reads CASNAPVNSHLHF. The CDR3 DNA sequence: TGTGCCAGCAATGCCCCCGTTAATTCACACCTCCACTTT. The V call is TRBV2, the J call TRBJ1-6; no clear D gene. CDR1 SNHLY and CDR2 FYNNEI come from the germline V gene. The CDR3 spans 13 residues.

This clone was seen repeatedly, ten times or more. The rearrangement joins TRBV13 to TRBJ2-2; TRBD2 aligns across 14 bases. The V gene end was trimmed by 5 bases and the J gene end by 3 bases; junction bases not matched to a gene: 11. Looked up from germline, CDR1 is PRHDT and CDR2 is FYEKMQ (reference sequence). The CDR3 is made up of 19 amino acids. CDR3 protein: CASSQLRLAGGPDTGELFF. CDR3 nucleotides: TGTGCCAGCAGCCAACTCAGACTAGCGGGGGGGCCGGACACCGGGGAGCTGTTTTTT.

This clone occurred a few times. The chain couples TRBV10-1 to TRBJ1-2, with 9 bases identical to TRBD1. Trimming removed 2 bases from V and 3 bases from J; junction bases left unmatched: 10. There are 17 residues in the CDR3. CDR1 is WNHNN and CDR2 is SYGVQD in the germline V gene (reference sequence). The CDR3 loop reads CASSEPMVWTGDYGYTF. The DNA for the CDR3 is TGCGCCAGCAGTGAGCCCATGGTCTGGACAGGGGACTATGGCTACACCTTC.

The chain links TRBV12-3 or TRBV12-4 to TRBJ1-4, with D uncertain. Deletions cut 7 bases from V and 7 bases from J, with 7 bases between. This CDR3 is 11 amino acids long. CDR3 amino acids: CASTSCEKLFF. DNA for the CDR3: TGTGCCAGCACCAGTTGTGAAAAACTGTTTTTT.

This clone was seen ten or more times. V is TRBV9 and J is TRBJ2-3, with 7 bases matching TRBD2. V lost 4 bases and J lost 4; bases outside the gene matches: 12. The CDR3 has 16 residues. From germline, CDR1 is SGDLS and CDR2 YYNGEE. CDR3 amino acids: CASSPLGGTISDTQYF. The CDR3 DNA is TGTGCCAGCAGCCCGTTGGGGGGGACGATTTCAGATACGCAGTATTTT.

Sample share makes this clone medium-sized. V gene TRBV7-3 combines with J gene TRBJ2-7, with a possible D match to TRBD1 (5 bases). The CDR3 is made up of 13 amino acids. Germline CDR1 is SGHTA and CDR2 is FQGTGA. Trimming pared 5 bases from V and 3 bases from J, leaving 11 bases between. CDR3 sequence (DNA): TGTGCCAGCAGCCGACAGAAAAACTACGAGCAGTACTTC. Protein product: CASSRQKNYEQYF.